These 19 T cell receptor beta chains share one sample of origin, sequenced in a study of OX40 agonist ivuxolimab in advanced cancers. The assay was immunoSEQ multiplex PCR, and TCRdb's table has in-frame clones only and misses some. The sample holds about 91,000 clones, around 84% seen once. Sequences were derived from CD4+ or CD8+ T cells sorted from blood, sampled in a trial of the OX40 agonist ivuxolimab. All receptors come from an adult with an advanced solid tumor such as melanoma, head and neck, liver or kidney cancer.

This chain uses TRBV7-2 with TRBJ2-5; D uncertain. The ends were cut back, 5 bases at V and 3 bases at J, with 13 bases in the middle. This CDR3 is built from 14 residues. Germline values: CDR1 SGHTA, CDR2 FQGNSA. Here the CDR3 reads CASSPNLGEETQYF. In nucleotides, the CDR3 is TGTGCCAGCAGCCCGAACCTTGGGGAAGAGACCCAGTACTTC.

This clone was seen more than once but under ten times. CDR3 loop: CASSAMTAGSSPLHF. In DNA, the CDR3 is TGTGCCAGCAGCGCCATGACAGCAGGCAGCTCACCCCTCCACTTT. V and J are TRBV7-8 and TRBJ1-6, with a tentative D call TRBD1 (5 bases). The CDR3 length is 15 residues. In germline, CDR1 is SGHVS, CDR2 FQNEAQ. V lost 5 bases and J lost 10, with 18 bases in between.

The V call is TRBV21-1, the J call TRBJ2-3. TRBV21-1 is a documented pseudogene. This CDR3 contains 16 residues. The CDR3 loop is CASSKDRGPSTDTQYF. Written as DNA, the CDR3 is TGTGCCAGCAGCAAAGATCGGGGGCCATCCACAGATACGCAGTATTTT.

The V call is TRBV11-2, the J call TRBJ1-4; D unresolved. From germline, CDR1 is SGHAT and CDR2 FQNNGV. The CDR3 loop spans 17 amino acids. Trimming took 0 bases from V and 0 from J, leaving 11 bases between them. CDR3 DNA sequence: TGTGCCAGCAGCTTAGATAACGCATTTGCAACTAATGAAAAACTGTTTTTT. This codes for CASSLDNAFATNEKLFF. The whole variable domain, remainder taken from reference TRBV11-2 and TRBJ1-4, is EAGVAQSPRYKIIEKRQSVAFWCNPISGHATLYWYQQILGQGPKLLIQFQNNGVVDDSQLPKDRFSAERLKGVDSTLKIQPAKLEDSAVYLCASSLDNAFATNEKLFFGSGTQLSVL.

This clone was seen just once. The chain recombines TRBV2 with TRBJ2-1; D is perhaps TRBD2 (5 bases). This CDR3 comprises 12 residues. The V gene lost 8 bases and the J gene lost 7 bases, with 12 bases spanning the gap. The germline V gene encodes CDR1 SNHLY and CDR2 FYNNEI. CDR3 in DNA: TGTGCCAGCGGAGGAGATGATAATGAGCAGTTCTTC. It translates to CASGGDDNEQFF.

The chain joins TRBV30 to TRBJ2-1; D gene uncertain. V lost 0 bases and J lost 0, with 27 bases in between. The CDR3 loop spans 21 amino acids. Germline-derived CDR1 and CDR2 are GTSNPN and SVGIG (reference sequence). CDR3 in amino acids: CAWSVWIPPAQFSSSYNEQFF. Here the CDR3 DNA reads TGTGCCTGGAGTGTATGGATTCCCCCCGCGCAGTTTTCTAGCTCCTACAATGAGCAGTTCTTC. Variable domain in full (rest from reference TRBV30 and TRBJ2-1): SQTIHQWPATLVQPVGSPLSLECTVEGTSNPNLYWYRQAAGRGLQLLFYSVGIGQISSEVPQNLSASRPQDRQFILSSKKLLLSDSGFYLCAWSVWIPPAQFSSSYNEQFFGPGTRLTVL.

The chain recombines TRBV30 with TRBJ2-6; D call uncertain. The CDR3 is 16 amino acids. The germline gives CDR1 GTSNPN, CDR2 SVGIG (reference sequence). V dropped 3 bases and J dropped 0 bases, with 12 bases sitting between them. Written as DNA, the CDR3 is TGTGCCTGGAGGTTTGTCGCTAGCTCTGGGGCCAACGTCCTGACTTTC. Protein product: CAWRFVASSGANVLTF.

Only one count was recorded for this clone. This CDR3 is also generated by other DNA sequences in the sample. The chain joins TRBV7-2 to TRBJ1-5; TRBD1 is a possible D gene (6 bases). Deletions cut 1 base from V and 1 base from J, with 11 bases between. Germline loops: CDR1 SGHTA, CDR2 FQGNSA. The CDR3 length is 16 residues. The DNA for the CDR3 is TGTGCCAGCAGCTTAGTAGGGGGTTACAGCAATCAGCCCCAGCATTTT. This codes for CASSLVGGYSNQPQHF. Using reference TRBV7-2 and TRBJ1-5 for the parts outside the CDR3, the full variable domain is GAGVSQSPSNKVTEKGKDVELRCDPISGHTALYWYRQSLGQGLEFLIYFQGNSAPDKSGLPSDRFSAERTGGSVSTLTIQRTQQEDSAVYLCASSLVGGYSNQPQHFGDGTRLSIL.

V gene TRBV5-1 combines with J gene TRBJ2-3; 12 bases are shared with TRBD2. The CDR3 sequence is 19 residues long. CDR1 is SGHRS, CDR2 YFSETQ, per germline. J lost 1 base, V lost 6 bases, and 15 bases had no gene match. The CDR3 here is CASTVRRLAGELGTDTQYF. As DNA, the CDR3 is TGCGCCAGCACCGTCAGAAGACTAGCGGGGGAATTGGGCACAGATACGCAGTATTTT.

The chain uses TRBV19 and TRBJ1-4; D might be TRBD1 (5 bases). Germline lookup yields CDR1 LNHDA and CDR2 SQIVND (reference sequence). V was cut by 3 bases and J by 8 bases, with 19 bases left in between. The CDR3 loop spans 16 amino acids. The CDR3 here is CASSIMRAGGREKLFF. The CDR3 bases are TGTGCCAGTAGTATTATGCGGGCTGGGGGAAGAGAAAAACTGTTTTTT.

CDR3 sequence: CASSQSRKGQGTYEQYF. In nucleotides, the CDR3 is TGCGCCAGCAGTCAATCAAGGAAGGGGCAGGGGACCTACGAGCAGTACTTC. The chain has TRBV23-1 and TRBJ2-7; weak D call: TRBD1 (6 bases). TRBV23-1 is given ORF status, its function remaining uncertain. The CDR3 has 17 amino acids. The V end lost 0 bases, the J end lost 2 bases, and 17 bases lay between the germline ends.

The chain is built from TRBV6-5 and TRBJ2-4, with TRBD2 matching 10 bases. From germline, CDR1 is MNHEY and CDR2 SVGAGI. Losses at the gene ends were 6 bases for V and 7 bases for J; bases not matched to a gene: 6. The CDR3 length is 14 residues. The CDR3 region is CASSRGAGGNIQYF. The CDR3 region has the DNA TGTGCCAGCAGCCGGGGAGCGGGGGGGAACATTCAGTACTTC.

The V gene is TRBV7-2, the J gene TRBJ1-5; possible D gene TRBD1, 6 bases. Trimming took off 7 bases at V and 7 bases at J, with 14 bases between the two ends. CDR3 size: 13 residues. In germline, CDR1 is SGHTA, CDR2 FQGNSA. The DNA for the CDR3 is TGTGCCAGCAACCAAGGGGGGAAACAGCCCCAGCATTTT. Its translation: CASNQGGKQPQHF.

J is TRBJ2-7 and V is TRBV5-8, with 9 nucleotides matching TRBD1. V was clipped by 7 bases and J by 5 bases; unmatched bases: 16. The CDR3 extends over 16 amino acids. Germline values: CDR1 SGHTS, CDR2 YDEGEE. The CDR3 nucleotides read TGTGCCAGCCAGCTTGGGACAGGGAGGATTGCGAACGAGCAGTACGTC. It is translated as CASQLGTGRIANEQYV.

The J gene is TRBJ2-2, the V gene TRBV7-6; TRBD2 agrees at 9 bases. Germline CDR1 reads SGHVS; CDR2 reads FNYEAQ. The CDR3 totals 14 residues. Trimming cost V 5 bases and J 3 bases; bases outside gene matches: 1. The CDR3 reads CASSSGGYTGELFF. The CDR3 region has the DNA TGTGCCAGCAGCAGCGGGGGGTACACCGGGGAGCTGTTTTTT.

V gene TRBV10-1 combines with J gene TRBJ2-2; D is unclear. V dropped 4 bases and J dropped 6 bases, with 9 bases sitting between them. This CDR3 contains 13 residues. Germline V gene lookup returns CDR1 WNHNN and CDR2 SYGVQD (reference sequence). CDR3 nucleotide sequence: TGCGCCAGCAGTGTTGTCCCCGCCGGGGAGCTGTTTTTT. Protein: CASSVVPAGELFF.

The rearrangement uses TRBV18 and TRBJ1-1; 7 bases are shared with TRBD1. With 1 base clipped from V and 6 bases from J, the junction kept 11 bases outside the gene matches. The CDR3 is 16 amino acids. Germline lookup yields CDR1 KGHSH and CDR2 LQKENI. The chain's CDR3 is CASSPLPNRGAPEAFF. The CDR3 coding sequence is TGTGCCAGCTCACCACTCCCCAACAGGGGAGCTCCTGAAGCTTTCTTT. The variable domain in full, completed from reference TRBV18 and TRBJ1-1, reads NAGVMQNPRHLVRRRGQEARLRCSPMKGHSHVYWYRQLPEEGLKFMVYLQKENIIDESGMPKERFSAEFPKEGPSILRIQQVVRGDSAAYFCASSPLPNRGAPEAFFGQGTRLTVV.

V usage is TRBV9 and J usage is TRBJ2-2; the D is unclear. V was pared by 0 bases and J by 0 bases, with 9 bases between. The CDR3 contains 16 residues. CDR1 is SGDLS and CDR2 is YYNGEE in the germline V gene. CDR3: CASSVGTATNTGELFF. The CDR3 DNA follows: TGTGCCAGCAGCGTAGGAACAGCAACGAACACCGGGGAGCTGTTTTTT.

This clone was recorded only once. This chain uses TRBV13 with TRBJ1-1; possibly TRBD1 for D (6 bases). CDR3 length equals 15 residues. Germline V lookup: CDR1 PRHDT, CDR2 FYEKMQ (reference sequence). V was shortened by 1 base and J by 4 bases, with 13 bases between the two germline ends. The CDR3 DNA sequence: TGTGCCAGCAGCTTAGATCCGGGGGCTGCCACTGAAGCTTTCTTT. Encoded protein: CASSLDPGAATEAFF.